The source of this TCR beta chain is a study of sequential checkpoint blockade in melanoma. Clones were sequenced by immunoSEQ multiplex PCR, and TCRdb holds only the in-frame ones, with some missing. This table has under 6,500 clones, roughly a quarter appearing once. CDR1 and CDR2 (germline): KGHSH, LQKENI. This CDR3 is built from 15 residues. V lost 2 bases and J 4 bases, leaving 15 bases between the germline ends. The treatment denotes: randomized to nivolumab then ipilimumab (arm A) or the reverse (arm B). No patient had prior DNA-damaging chemotherapy. This TCR was recovered from a human donor with melanoma. The chain joins TRBV18 to TRBJ2-7; D tentatively fits TRBD1 or TRBD2 (6 bases each). The sample here was tumor tissue (inferred from file names), taken from a patient given nivolumab and ipilimumab in sequence. The CDR3 sequence is CASSPSPGALYEQYF. In DNA form, the CDR3 reads TGTGCCAGCTCACCAAGCCCGGGGGCGTTATACGAGCAGTACTTC.